Following are 3 T cell receptor beta chains from one sample sequenced in a study of blood T cell repertoires in COVID-19. Using immunoSEQ multiplex PCR, the repertoire was profiled, and TCRdb retains in-frame clones only, with some absent. The sample shows 120,000 to 150,000 clones, about 86% of them seen only once. Sample: peripheral blood. These receptors were taken from a human donor in a cohort sampled during active COVID-19.

This rearrangement joins TRBV5-4 to TRBJ2-5, with 10 bases lining up with TRBD2. The ends lost 4 bases at V and 2 bases at J; junction bases unmatched: 2. The length of the CDR3 is 14 residues. Germline V CDR1 and CDR2: SGHNT, YYREEE (reference sequence). The CDR3 is CASSLAGVQETQYF. The CDR3 DNA sequence: TGTGCCAGCAGCCTAGCGGGGGTTCAAGAGACCCAGTACTTC.

The count of this clone is one. This sequence joins TRBV7-2 and TRBJ2-1, with 7 bases lining up with TRBD2. The germline CDR1 and CDR2 sequences are SGHTA and FQGNSA. The CDR3 has 15 residues. V lost 3 bases, J lost 4 bases, and 6 bases stayed unmatched. CDR3 sequence: CASSFAGVSYNEQFF. CDR3 nucleotide sequence: TGTGCCAGCAGCTTCGCGGGGGTCTCTTACAATGAGCAGTTCTTC.

Here the CDR3 reads CSVVPRYRETQYF. The CDR3 DNA reads as TGCAGCGTTGTCCCCAGGTATCGAGAGACCCAGTACTTC. The chain joins TRBV29-1 to TRBJ2-5; D remains unclear. V lost 4 bases, J lost 4 bases, and 13 bases lay in between. The CDR3 is made up of 13 amino acids. Looked up from germline, CDR1 is SQVTM and CDR2 is ANQGSEA.